The sequence of this T cell receptor beta chain was determined in a study of CD8 T cells in ankylosing spondylitis. TCRdb used MiXCR to reprocess the 5' RACE reads, holding one entry per CDR3 protein. The sample consists of about 300,000 distinct CDR3 sequences, approximately 10% of them appearing once. The V end lost 1 base, the J end lost 3 bases, and 29 bases lay between the germline ends. The germline CDR1 and CDR2 sequences are MGHDK and SYGVNS. The CDR3 totals 21 residues. The TCR comes from a female donor with ankylosing spondylitis or in good health (not recorded which). The sequenced sample was blood, either unsorted or a sorted T cell fraction (not recorded which). This chain links TRBV25-1 with TRBJ2-3, with D possibly matching TRBD2 (7 bases). DNA for the CDR3: TGTGCCAGCAGTGAATGGGGGGGGCGATTCACCGACCACACGGAGACAGATACGCAGTATTTT. This encodes CASSEWGGRFTDHTETDTQYF.